What follows are 25 T cell receptor beta chains derived from one specimen sequenced in a study of OX40 agonist ivuxolimab in advanced cancers. Using immunoSEQ multiplex PCR, the repertoire was profiled, and TCRdb retains in-frame clones only, with some absent. The data hold tens of thousands of clones, with roughly 80% observed a single time. The material sequenced was CD4+ or CD8+ T cells sorted from blood, taken in a trial of the OX40 agonist ivuxolimab. These TCRs come from an adult with an advanced solid tumor such as melanoma, head and neck, liver or kidney cancer.

The chain is built from TRBV6-5 and TRBJ1-2; tentative D call: TRBD1 (5 bases). Germline-derived CDR1 and CDR2 are MNHEY and SVGAGI. V was pared by 6 bases and J by 8 bases, with 19 bases between. CDR3 length: 14 residues. CDR3 nucleotides: TGTGCCAGCAGCTCCCCTCGGAGGGGAAGGGGCTACACCTTC. It is translated as CASSSPRRGRGYTF.

This chain uses TRBV6-5 with TRBJ2-2; D remains unclear. Germline CDR1 MNHEY, CDR2 SVGAGI. Deletions cut 7 bases from V and 3 bases from J, with 6 bases between. This CDR3 has 12 residues. The CDR3 region has the DNA TGTGCCAGCACTTCAGACACCGGGGAGCTGTTTTTT. Translating gives CASTSDTGELFF.

This sequence joins TRBV7-7 and TRBJ2-3; D remains ambiguous. This CDR3 is built from 13 residues. Trimming removed 5 bases at V and 1 base at J, with 7 bases between. Germline V gene data show CDR1 as SSHAT and CDR2 as FNYEAQ (reference sequence). CDR3 sequence reads: CASSGDRTDTQYF. CDR3 nucleotides: TGTGCCAGCAGCGGTGACCGCACAGATACGCAGTATTTT.

Turning to this clone: Other nucleotide sequences from this sample produce the same CDR3. The genes are TRBV4-1 and TRBJ2-2; 13 bases align to TRBD2. Trimming cost V 0 bases and J 6 bases; bases outside gene matches: 4. There are 17 residues in the CDR3. Germline values: CDR1 MGHRA, CDR2 YSYEKL. The CDR3 DNA follows: TGCGCCAGCAGCCAAGACCCACTAGCGGGGGGGCCCGGGGAGCTGTTTTTT. It yields the protein CASSQDPLAGGPGELFF.

The chain combines TRBV27 with TRBJ2-1; 7 bases align to TRBD1. Germline V CDR1 and CDR2: MNHEY, SMNVEV (reference sequence). The V gene end was trimmed by 6 bases and the J gene end by 6 bases; junction bases not matched to a gene: 11. The CDR3 extends over 15 amino acids. The CDR3 sequence is CASRLQGLVGNEQFF. The CDR3 DNA follows: TGTGCCAGCAGGTTACAGGGGCTGGTAGGCAATGAGCAGTTCTTC.

V is TRBV7-9 and J is TRBJ1-5; D is possibly TRBD1 (6 bases). Trimming removed 4 bases from V and 4 bases from J, with 11 bases in between. Per the germline V gene, CDR1 is SEHNR and CDR2 is FQNEAQ (reference sequence). The CDR3 covers 14 residues. CDR3: CASSSLQGNQPQHF. Written as DNA, the CDR3 is TGTGCCAGCAGCTCCTTACAGGGTAATCAGCCCCAGCATTTT.

The chain combines TRBV27 with TRBJ1-4, with D uncertain. V lost 5 bases, J lost 10 bases, and 14 bases lay in between. Germline V gene data show CDR1 as MNHEY and CDR2 as SMNVEV (reference sequence). CDR3 length: 13 amino acids. The CDR3 reads CASSLEEGTKLFF. Here the CDR3 DNA reads TGTGCCAGCAGTCTCGAGGAGGGTACAAAACTGTTTTTT. Full variable domain (remainder filled in from reference TRBV27 and TRBJ1-4): EAQVTQNPRYLITVTGKKLTVTCSQNMNHEYMSWYRQDPGLGLRQIYYSMNVEVTDKGDVPEGYKVSRKEKRNFPLILESPSPNQTSLYFCASSLEEGTKLFFGSGTQLSVL.

V usage is TRBV5-4 and J usage is TRBJ2-7; TRBD1 might be the D (5 bases). CDR3 length: 12 amino acids. Trimming removed 0 bases from V and 11 bases from J, with 12 bases in between. Germline CDR1 is SGHNT and CDR2 is YYREEE (reference sequence). The CDR3 DNA sequence: TGTGCCAGCAGCTTGGCCAGGGCAGGAGAGTACTTC. Translation gives CASSLARAGEYF. Supplemented by reference TRBV5-4 and TRBJ2-7, the full variable domain reads ETGVTQSPTHLIKTRGQQVTLRCSSQSGHNTVSWYQQALGQGPQFIFQYYREEENGRGNFPPRFSGLQFPNYSSELNVNALELDDSALYLCASSLARAGEYFGPGTRLTVT.

V gene TRBV19 combines with J gene TRBJ2-7; a possible D gene is TRBD2 (6 bases). CDR1 and CDR2 (germline): LNHDA, SQIVND (reference sequence). The V and J ends lost 2 bases and 3 bases respectively, with 11 bases between them. The CDR3 extends over 14 amino acids. CDR3 loop: CASSIKAGNYEQYF. In nucleotides, the CDR3 is TGTGCCAGTAGTATAAAGGCGGGAAACTACGAGCAGTACTTC. Filled out from reference TRBV19 and TRBJ2-7, the complete variable domain reads DGGITQSPKYLFRKEGQNVTLSCEQNLNHDAMYWYRQDPGQGLRLIYYSQIVNDFQKGDIAEGYSVSREKKESFPLTVTSAQKNPTAFYLCASSIKAGNYEQYFGPGTRLTVT.

The chain couples TRBV6-1 to TRBJ1-3; D gene unclear. Trimming stripped 5 bases from V and 1 base from J, with 9 bases between. The CDR3 has 14 amino acids. Germline V gives CDR1 MNHNS, CDR2 SASEGT. This CDR3 is CASSTRLSGNTIYF. The CDR3 DNA reads TGTGCCAGCAGTACGAGGTTATCTGGAAACACCATATATTTT.

This sequence joins TRBV29-1 and TRBJ1-2; 8 nucleotides match TRBD1. Germline V gene sequence: CDR1 SQVTM, CDR2 ANQGSEA. This CDR3 is built from 13 residues. V shed 7 bases, J shed 2 bases, and the junction held 6 bases outside the gene matches. The CDR3 protein is CSAVQGGNYGYTF. As DNA, the CDR3 is TGCAGCGCCGTACAGGGGGGGAACTATGGCTACACCTTC.

The genes are TRBV11-2 and TRBJ1-2, with 7 bases matching TRBD1. The germline V gene encodes CDR1 SGHAT and CDR2 FQNNGV. The CDR3 covers 16 residues. After removal of 5 bases from V and 2 bases from J, the junction contained 11 bases not matched to a gene. The DNA for the CDR3 is TGTGCCAGCAGCACTAAATTCCTAGGGGGCAACTATGGCTACACCTTC. Its translation is CASSTKFLGGNYGYTF. Looking up the rest from reference TRBV11-2 and TRBJ1-2 gives the full variable domain: EAGVAQSPRYKIIEKRQSVAFWCNPISGHATLYWYQQILGQGPKLLIQFQNNGVVDDSQLPKDRFSAERLKGVDSTLKIQPAKLEDSAVYLCASSTKFLGGNYGYTFGSGTRLTVV.

This chain uses TRBV15 with TRBJ1-6; 10 bases fit TRBD1. CDR1 and CDR2 from the germline V gene are LNHNV and YYDKDF (reference sequence). With 7 bases clipped from V and 2 bases from J, the junction kept 5 bases outside the gene matches. This CDR3 region has 16 residues. For the CDR3, the DNA is TGTGCCACCACTTTGGGACAGGGGACCTATAATTCACCCCTCCACTTT. Translating gives CATTLGQGTYNSPLHF.

V and J are TRBV5-1 and TRBJ1-2; D uncertain. Germline V gives CDR1 SGHRS, CDR2 YFSETQ. This CDR3 is built from 17 residues. V was trimmed by 0 bases and J by 0 bases, leaving 15 bases between them. CDR3 nucleotide sequence: TGCGCCAGCAGCTTGGTTGGGGATCCATTAGCTAACTATGGCTACACCTTC. It yields the protein CASSLVGDPLANYGYTF.

The V gene is TRBV5-1, the J gene TRBJ2-2; the match to TRBD2 covers 8 bases. The CDR3 is made up of 15 amino acids. The germline CDR1 and CDR2 sequences are SGHRS and YFSETQ. Losses at the gene ends were 4 bases for V and 5 bases for J; bases not matched to a gene: 7. CDR3 DNA: TGCGCCAGCAGCCCGGACCGGGGGGGGACCGGGGAGCTGTTTTTT. Amino acid sequence: CASSPDRGGTGELFF.

The J gene is TRBJ1-4, the V gene TRBV5-1; D not certain. Looked up from germline, CDR1 is SGHRS and CDR2 is YFSETQ. V was clipped by 0 bases and J by 0 bases, with 3 bases between them. This CDR3 contains 14 residues. The CDR3 here is CASSLGPTNEKLFF. The CDR3 DNA follows: TGCGCCAGCAGCTTGGGCCCAACTAATGAAAAACTGTTTTTT.

This sequence joins TRBV19 and TRBJ1-1; no clear D gene. Germline lookup yields CDR1 LNHDA and CDR2 SQIVND (reference sequence). The CDR3 runs to 13 residues. Trimming cost V 10 bases and J 3 bases, with 15 bases left between them. CDR3 in amino acids: CATRTMRDTEAFF. DNA of the CDR3: TGTGCCACCCGGACGATGAGGGACACTGAAGCTTTCTTT.

The chain joins TRBV30 to TRBJ2-1, with D tentatively TRBD2 (6 bases). CDR1 is GTSNPN and CDR2 is SVGIG in the germline V gene (reference sequence). The CDR3 runs 15 residues. Deletions cut 2 bases from V and 5 bases from J, with 16 bases between. CDR3 loop: CAWSKGGGSHNEQFF. For the CDR3, the DNA is TGTGCCTGGAGTAAGGGTGGGGGGTCTCACAATGAGCAGTTCTTC.

The chain links TRBV19 to TRBJ1-2; 9 positions match TRBD1. With 5 bases clipped from V and 7 bases from J, the junction kept 5 bases outside the gene matches. This CDR3 spans 13 amino acids. Germline CDR1 and CDR2: LNHDA and SQIVND (reference sequence). CDR3 DNA sequence: TGTGCCAGTAGTTTAAGGGACAGGGTTGGCTACACCTTC. Translating gives CASSLRDRVGYTF.

J is TRBJ1-5 and V is TRBV6-1, with TRBD1 identical over 8 bases. Germline V gene sequence: CDR1 MNHNS, CDR2 SASEGT. The CDR3 spans 15 residues. V dropped 6 bases and J dropped 4; count of bases not matched to a gene: 8. The CDR3 coding sequence is TGTGCCAGCAGCCGCCAGGGACAGGATAATCAGCCCCAGCATTTT. Translation gives CASSRQGQDNQPQHF.

The chain carries TRBV11-1 and TRBJ1-3, with D perhaps matching TRBD1 (6 bases). The germline V gene has CDR1 SGHAT and CDR2 FQDESV (reference sequence). CDR3 length: 16 amino acids. V gave up 4 bases and J gave up 0 bases, with 13 bases separating them. CDR3 residues: CASSSHRALSGNTIYF. CDR3 DNA sequence: TGTGCCAGCAGCTCGCACAGGGCGCTCTCTGGAAACACCATATATTTT.

This chain links TRBV18 with TRBJ1-5; TRBD1 might be the D (5 bases). V dropped 2 bases and J dropped 6 bases, with 20 bases sitting between them. This CDR3 region has 17 residues. Germline V gene sequence: CDR1 KGHSH, CDR2 LQKENI. The CDR3 nucleotides are TGTGCCAGCTCACCATCTTCATCTCGGGGGATCGGTCAGCCCCAGCATTTT. Encoded protein: CASSPSSSRGIGQPQHF.

V gene TRBV6-1 combines with J gene TRBJ1-6, with D perhaps TRBD1 (6 bases). Between the trimmed V and J ends, which lost 7 bases and 8 bases, there was a span of 15 bases. This CDR3 spans 14 amino acids. Germline V gives CDR1 MNHNS, CDR2 SASEGT. CDR3 bases: TGTGCCAGCACTCGGACAGTGAAACATTCACCCCTCCACTTT. Translated, it gives CASTRTVKHSPLHF.

The chain carries TRBV4-1 and TRBJ2-7; 8 bases are shared with TRBD2. There are 18 residues in the CDR3. The V gene end was trimmed by 1 base and the J gene end by 4 bases; junction bases not matched to a gene: 15. From germline, CDR1 is MGHRA and CDR2 YSYEKL. The CDR3 here is CASSQVPGVSGDFYEQYF. As DNA, the CDR3 is TGCGCCAGCAGCCAAGTGCCCGGGGTTAGCGGGGACTTTTACGAGCAGTACTTC.

V gene TRBV10-2 combines with J gene TRBJ2-7, with a possible D match to TRBD2 (5 bases). Between the trimmed V and J ends, which lost 6 bases and 7 bases, there was a span of 22 bases. The germline V gene encodes CDR1 WSHSY and CDR2 SAAADI. CDR3 size: 15 residues. The CDR3 DNA reads as TGCGCCAGCAGGGACTTGGGTGGTAGCTCGTTGGAGCAGTACTTC. Translated: CASRDLGGSSLEQYF.